A single sample gave rise to the 5 T cell receptor beta chains below, sequenced in a study of OX40 agonist ivuxolimab in advanced cancers. Clones were read by immunoSEQ multiplex PCR, and TCRdb kept only the in-frame ones, dropping some. The table records around 71,000 clones, 70% to 90% of them present only once. The material was CD4+ or CD8+ T cells sorted from blood, obtained in a trial of the OX40 agonist ivuxolimab. The receptors stem from an adult with an advanced solid tumor such as melanoma, head and neck, liver or kidney cancer.

The J gene is TRBJ2-1, the V gene TRBV5-1, with 11 bases lining up with TRBD2. The CDR3 runs to 16 residues. Germline assignment: CDR1 SGHRS and CDR2 YFSETQ. Losses at the gene ends were 3 bases for V and 3 bases for J; bases not matched to a gene: 5. This CDR3 reads CASSSPGLADYNEQFF. In DNA form, the CDR3 reads TGCGCCAGCAGCTCCCCGGGACTAGCGGACTACAATGAGCAGTTCTTC.

This rearrangement joins TRBV28 to TRBJ2-1; perhaps D is TRBD1 or TRBD2 (5 bases each). Germline-derived CDR1 and CDR2 are MDHEN and SYDVKM. CDR3 length: 13 residues. V lost 3 bases and J lost 7, with 10 bases in between. This CDR3 reads CASSLGPKNEQFF. The CDR3 DNA is TGTGCCAGCAGTTTGGGACCAAAAAATGAGCAGTTCTTC.

This clone was recorded once. This sequence joins TRBV5-1 and TRBJ2-1; TRBD1 matches 9 bases. Unmatched junction bases numbered 10, after V lost 4 bases and J lost 5 bases. CDR3 size: 16 residues. From germline, CDR1 is SGHRS and CDR2 YFSETQ. The CDR3 region is CASSAYRGLRDNEQFF. The CDR3 DNA follows: TGCGCCAGCAGCGCGTACAGGGGGCTTAGGGACAATGAGCAGTTCTTC.

This clone was observed a handful of times. The rearrangement joins TRBV5-6 to TRBJ2-7; D is ambiguous. Germline CDR1 and CDR2: SGHDT and YYEEEE. CDR3 length equals 12 residues. The germline V and J ends were trimmed by 0 bases and 7 bases, with 8 bases remaining between them. The CDR3 here is CASSLVGREQYF. The CDR3 DNA follows: TGTGCCAGCAGCTTGGTCGGGCGGGAGCAGTACTTC.

This clone has a handful of counts. This sequence joins TRBV28 and TRBJ2-7, with 8 bases identical to TRBD2. Germline values: CDR1 MDHEN, CDR2 SYDVKM. The CDR3 is 14 residues long. Losses at the gene ends were 6 bases for V and 1 base for J; bases not matched to a gene: 5. The CDR3 nucleotides read TGTGCCAGCAGCCGGGGGGGTCATTCCTACGAGCAGTACTTC. The encoded protein is CASSRGGHSYEQYF.